This T cell receptor (beta chain) was observed in a study of shared clonotypes between healthy human individuals. Clones were read by immunoSEQ multiplex PCR, and TCRdb kept only the in-frame ones, dropping some. The table has around 1.4 million clones, around 98.5% seen once; the top ten hold approximately 0.4%. Study outcomes and limitations: Owing to a small donor count, the genetic and exposure-history diversity represented was limited. Clonotypes shared by all four sorted-subset donors had higher generation probabilities than non-shared clonotypes. Large depth notwithstanding, sorted-subset sequencing proved incomplete by rarefaction.

In this sample, this clone turned up once. Its cognate antigen is unknown. It was into CD45RA+ naive and CD45RA-negative memory subsets that the CD4+ cells were split. The CDR3 covers 16 residues. Germline CDR1 reads MDHEN; CDR2 reads SYDVKM. The V and J ends lost 5 bases and 5 bases respectively, with 18 bases between them. The sequenced material came from naive CD4+ T cells sorted from blood. As to subset: CD45RA+ positively selected. This chain links TRBV28 with TRBJ1-4, with a tentative D call TRBD1 (6 bases). The receptor's source is a man under 40 in good health. The CDR3 nucleotides are TGTGCCAGCAGTCACATAATCGACAGGCCAAATGAAAAACTGTTTTTT. Protein product: CASSHIIDRPNEKLFF.